Reported below is one T cell receptor (beta chain). This sample was included in a study of blood T cell repertoires in COVID-19. Study-wide context: The United States, Italy and Spain were the sources of the acute and convalescent COVID-19 samples. In each case, the material was cDNA or gDNA derived from T cells, B-cell-depleted T cells, or PBMCs.

Germline-derived CDR1 and CDR2 are KGHDR and SFDVKD. The CDR3 runs to 14 residues. The V end was cut by 5 bases, the J end by 2 bases, with 11 bases between. Original processing notes: Estimated nucleated cell counts came from reference gene primer amplification. Data came from immunoSEQ multiplex PCR; TCRdb stores just in-frame clones and leaves some out. From that table come the V and J calls and clone size; the DNA was used to work out D and trimming. The sample carries about 340,000 clones, around 88% recorded once. This TCR derives from a man aged 30 to 45 with active or convalescent COVID-19. Sequencing was performed on peripheral blood. This chain connects TRBV24-1 to TRBJ1-2; D may be TRBD1 (5 bases). The CDR3 DNA follows: TGTGCCACCAGTGCAACGACAGTAAACTATGGCTACACCTTC. Amino acid sequence: CATSATTVNYGYTF.